These 8 T cell receptor beta chains came from one sample sequenced in a study of blood T cell repertoires in COVID-19. Here immunoSEQ multiplex PCR was the method, and the copy in TCRdb shows in-frame clones only, minus some. The sample lists about 180,000 clones, 88% seen once, with about 4.1% in the top ten. The source material was peripheral blood. The receptors were sampled from a woman aged 25-40 years with acute or convalescent COVID-19.

The CDR3 region has the DNA TGTGCCAGCAGTTACTCACTGTTGGATTCACCCCTCCACTTT. It is translated as CASSYSLLDSPLHF. The chain combines TRBV6-5 with TRBJ1-6; D uncertain. This CDR3 spans 14 amino acids. V shed 0 bases and J shed 8 bases, with 8 bases lying between them. Germline-derived CDR1 and CDR2 are MNHEY and SVGAGI.

This chain joins TRBV10-1 and TRBJ2-7, with 7 nucleotides matching TRBD2. V lost 5 bases and J lost 0; bases outside the gene matches: 1. CDR1 and CDR2 from the germline V gene are WNHNN and SYGVQD (reference sequence). The CDR3 is made up of 13 amino acids. CDR3 nucleotides: TGCGCCAGCAGTCCTAGCGGCTCCTACGAGCAGTACTTC. Translated, it gives CASSPSGSYEQYF.

The chain recombines TRBV28 with TRBJ2-1; 9 bases are shared with TRBD2. The germline gives CDR1 MDHEN, CDR2 SYDVKM. Unmatched junction bases numbered 26, after V lost 3 bases and J lost 5 bases. This CDR3 is 22 amino acids long. The CDR3 is CASSFWSSGADEAGGIHNEQFF. CDR3 nucleotide sequence: TGTGCCAGCAGTTTTTGGAGTTCTGGGGCTGATGAAGCGGGAGGTATCCACAATGAGCAGTTCTTC.

The chain carries TRBV3-1 (or the pseudogene TRBV3-2) and TRBJ2-1; D might be TRBD2 (7 bases). The CDR3 consists of 13 residues. The germline CDR1 and CDR2 sequences are LGHDT and YNNKEL (reference sequence). Trimming took 3 bases from V and 8 from J, leaving 11 bases between them. The CDR3 coding sequence is TGTGCCAGCAGCCAGGGGGGGCGTCATGAGCAGTTCTTC. Amino acid sequence: CASSQGGRHEQFF.

This chain links TRBV7-9 with TRBJ2-7, with TRBD2 matching over 9 bases. V lost 1 base and J lost 4; bases outside the gene matches: 5. The CDR3 runs 15 residues. The germline V gene encodes CDR1 SEHNR and CDR2 FQNEAQ (reference sequence). CDR3 loop: CASSLGVAGVYEQYF. The CDR3 DNA is TGTGCCAGCAGCTTAGGGGTAGCGGGAGTATACGAGCAGTACTTC.

The sample holds a few counts of this clone. The rearrangement joins TRBV27 to TRBJ2-2; TRBD2 matches 12 bases. The CDR3 has 14 amino acids. CDR1 MNHEY and CDR2 SMNVEV come from the germline V gene (reference sequence). V dropped 10 bases and J dropped 4; count of bases not matched to a gene: 4. The CDR3 protein is CATGTSGLTGELFF. In DNA, the CDR3 is TGTGCCACTGGGACTAGCGGGCTCACCGGGGAGCTGTTTTTT.

This chain joins TRBV6-4 and TRBJ2-1; D ambiguous. The V gene lost 1 base and the J gene lost 6 bases, with 7 bases spanning the gap. This CDR3 region has 13 residues. The germline V gene encodes CDR1 MRHNA and CDR2 SNTAGT. The CDR3 sequence: CASSDWLFNEQFF. CDR3 DNA: TGTGCCAGCAGTGACTGGCTCTTCAATGAGCAGTTCTTC.

V gene TRBV7-2 combines with J gene TRBJ2-1, with TRBD2 matching over 13 bases. Per germline, CDR1 SGHTA and CDR2 FQGNSA. Unmatched junction bases numbered 10, after V lost 2 bases and J lost 9 bases. This CDR3 region has 17 residues. The CDR3 nucleotides are TGTGCCAGCAGCTTAAGGACCGGGACTAGCGGGATCATTGAGCAGTTCTTC. Translated, it gives CASSLRTGTSGIIEQFF.